The next 10 T cell receptor beta chains were all read from a single sample in a study of cytomegalovirus exposure and HLA in healthy donors. The data were produced by immunoSEQ multiplex PCR, yet TCRdb's version contains in-frame clones alone and is incomplete. Among about 220,000 clones listed, 75% to 95% were seen once. Sequenced material: PBMCs. The receptors were gathered from a woman under 30 in good health and CMV-seronegative.

The chain joins TRBV19 to TRBJ2-1; 10 bases map to TRBD1. There are 15 residues in the CDR3. The germline gives CDR1 LNHDA, CDR2 SQIVND (reference sequence). The J segment lost 10 bases and the V segment lost 9 bases, leaving 15 bases of the junction unmatched. The CDR3 loop is CASSPGTGVRWEQFF. The CDR3, as DNA: TGTGCCAGCTCGCCCGGGACAGGGGTTCGGTGGGAGCAGTTCTTC.

The V and J genes are TRBV18 and TRBJ1-1, with 10 bases that match TRBD1. Germline V gives CDR1 KGHSH, CDR2 LQKENI. This CDR3 comprises 13 residues. The V and J ends lost 3 bases and 6 bases, in that order; junction bases with no gene match: 1. CDR3 amino acids: CASSPDRGSEAFF. The DNA of the CDR3 is TGTGCCAGCTCACCGGACAGGGGGTCTGAAGCTTTCTTT.

This rearrangement joins TRBV5-1 to TRBJ1-2; D gene unclear. CDR1 and CDR2 (germline): SGHRS, YFSETQ. V dropped 0 bases and J dropped 7 bases, with 19 bases sitting between them. The CDR3 has 16 residues. CDR3 DNA: TGCGCCAGCAGCTTGGAAGCGGACCCCTCCCCCTTTGGCTACACCTTC. This translates into CASSLEADPSPFGYTF. Based on the CDR3 plus reference TRBV5-1 and TRBJ1-2, the full variable domain is KAGVTQTPRYLIKTRGQQVTLSCSPISGHRSVSWYQQTPGQGLQFLFEYFSETQRNKGNFPGRFSGRQFSNSRSEMNVSTLELGDSALYLCASSLEADPSPFGYTFGSGTRLTVV.

The chain recombines TRBV5-1 with TRBJ2-3; TRBD2 might be the D (5 bases). The germline gives CDR1 SGHRS, CDR2 YFSETQ. V lost 4 bases to trimming and J lost 6 bases, with 12 bases between them. The CDR3 contains 13 residues. In nucleotides, the CDR3 is TGCGCCAGCAGCGGCGGGCCGGGGGATACGCAGTATTTT. This sequence encodes CASSGGPGDTQYF.

This chain links TRBV30 with TRBJ1-3; 8 positions match TRBD1. This CDR3 contains 15 residues. With V trimmed by 2 bases and J by 7 bases, 10 bases remained unmatched. Germline-derived CDR1 and CDR2 are GTSNPN and SVGIG (reference sequence). CDR3 sequence (DNA): TGTGCCTGGAGTAAAGGGGCAGGGGGCCTCAACACCATATATTTT. It encodes CAWSKGAGGLNTIYF.

The J gene is TRBJ2-2, the V gene TRBV18; 8 bases match TRBD2. From germline, CDR1 is KGHSH and CDR2 LQKENI. CDR3 length equals 17 residues. Unmatched junction bases numbered 6, after V lost 3 bases and J lost 0 bases. The CDR3 nucleotides are TGTGCCAGCTCACCCCGGGGTAGCGGGGCGAACACCGGGGAGCTGTTTTTT. It translates to CASSPRGSGANTGELFF.

The J gene is TRBJ2-1, the V gene TRBV9, with 8 positions matching TRBD2. Germline V CDR1 and CDR2: SGDLS, YYNGEE. J lost 8 bases, V lost 7 bases, and 11 bases had no gene match. The CDR3 loop spans 14 amino acids. CDR3 DNA: TGTGCCAGCGGGGGGACCGGGAGGGCCTATGAGCAGTTCTTC. It is translated as CASGGTGRAYEQFF.

The V call is TRBV30, the J call TRBJ1-4; 10 nucleotides match TRBD1. The V gene's germline CDR1 is GTSNPN and CDR2 SVGIG (reference sequence). The CDR3 extends over 17 amino acids. V shed 2 bases and J 0 bases; nucleotides not matched to a gene: 6. The CDR3, as DNA: TGTGCCTGGAGTCCCCGGGGACAGGGGACAACTAATGAAAAACTGTTTTTT. Translation: CAWSPRGQGTTNEKLFF.

This rearrangement joins TRBV20-1 to TRBJ2-7; TRBD2 is a possible D gene (5 bases). Trimming shortened V by 6 bases and J by 4 bases, and 10 bases separated the two germline ends. The CDR3 is made up of 11 amino acids. Germline V lookup: CDR1 DFQATT, CDR2 SNEGSKA (reference sequence). CDR3 DNA: TGCAGTGCACCTACTAGTTACGAGCAGTACTTC. Its translation: CSAPTSYEQYF.

The chain has TRBV5-4 and TRBJ2-5; 8 bases agree with TRBD2. Trimming took 4 bases from V and 5 from J; bases not matched to a gene: 10. Germline CDR1 is SGHNT and CDR2 is YYREEE (reference sequence). CDR3 size: 15 residues. The CDR3 spells CASSIRVAGWETQYF. The CDR3, as DNA: TGTGCCAGCAGCATACGGGTAGCGGGATGGGAGACCCAGTACTTC.